Shown below are 6 T cell receptor beta chains from a single sample sequenced in a study of vaccination and CD4 T cells after COVID-19. The Oncomine TCR Beta short-read assay generated sequence data from the DNA of cultured CD4+ T cells. TCRdb recomputed calls from the PCR reads with MiXCR, one row per CDR3 protein. The top ten clones hold 9.5% to 12% of a sample with 15,000 to 20,000 distinct CDR3 sequences, around 56% of them seen once. Their specific antigens are unknown. Specified treatment: approximately nine-day PBMC culture with coronavirus spike peptide pools or control peptides (ViraFEST assay). The sequenced sample consisted of CD4+ T cells from blood, cultured in vitro. The source is a human donor who had recovered from COVID-19.

This clonotype qualifies as medium-sized (0.01 to 0.1%). This sequence joins TRBV20-1 and TRBJ2-7; 10 bases align to TRBD1. Trimming removed 6 bases from V and 2 bases from J; junction bases left unmatched: 7. The CDR3 runs 14 residues. Germline values: CDR1 DFQATT, CDR2 SNEGSKA (reference sequence). The CDR3 sequence: CSAKRTGGAYEQYF. CDR3 DNA sequence: TGCAGTGCAAAAAGGACAGGGGGAGCCTACGAGCAGTACTTC.

V gene TRBV20-1 combines with J gene TRBJ1-2; weak D call: TRBD1 (5 bases). Trimming stripped 1 base from V and 1 base from J, with 7 bases between. The CDR3 is made up of 13 amino acids. Germline V CDR1 and CDR2: DFQATT, SNEGSKA (reference sequence). The CDR3, as DNA: TGCAGTGCTAGAGGGGACGGTAACTATGGCTACACCTTC. This sequence encodes CSARGDGNYGYTF.

The chain recombines TRBV7-2 with TRBJ2-1, with 11 nucleotides matching TRBD2. Germline values: CDR1 SGHTA, CDR2 FQGNSA. The V and J ends lost 2 bases and 8 bases, in that order; junction bases with no gene match: 2. The CDR3 covers 14 residues. This CDR3 is CASSLPSGRHEQFF. Here the CDR3 DNA reads TGTGCCAGCAGCTTACCTAGCGGGAGGCATGAGCAGTTCTTC.

There are a few counts of this clonotype. The V call is TRBV27, the J call TRBJ2-3, with TRBD2 matching 11 bases. The germline gives CDR1 MNHEY, CDR2 SMNVEV (reference sequence). The CDR3 extends over 18 amino acids. J lost 4 bases, V lost 3 bases, and 12 bases had no gene match. In DNA form, the CDR3 reads TGTGCCAGCAGTTTGTTCCTAGCGGGAGGCCAGAGTCCAGATACGCAGTATTTT. It codes for CASSLFLAGGQSPDTQYF.

There are a few counts of this clonotype. This chain connects TRBV7-2 to TRBJ1-1; TRBD1 is a possible D gene (5 bases). There are 17 residues in the CDR3. The germline V gene has CDR1 SGHTA and CDR2 FQGNSA. The germline V and J ends were trimmed by 1 base and 4 bases, with 19 bases remaining between them. The CDR3 nucleotides are TGTGCCAGCAGCTTAGATGTTGGGACGCTCGGGGGCACTGAAGCTTTCTTT. Protein sequence: CASSLDVGTLGGTEAFF.

This chain uses TRBV20-1 with TRBJ1-2; 11 nucleotides match TRBD1. The V and J ends lost 5 bases and 4 bases, in that order; junction bases with no gene match: 9. CDR1 is DFQATT and CDR2 is SNEGSKA in the germline V gene (reference sequence). The CDR3 runs to 15 residues. The CDR3 reads CSAADPGQGAYGYTF. DNA of the CDR3: TGCAGTGCTGCCGACCCAGGACAGGGGGCCTATGGCTACACCTTC.